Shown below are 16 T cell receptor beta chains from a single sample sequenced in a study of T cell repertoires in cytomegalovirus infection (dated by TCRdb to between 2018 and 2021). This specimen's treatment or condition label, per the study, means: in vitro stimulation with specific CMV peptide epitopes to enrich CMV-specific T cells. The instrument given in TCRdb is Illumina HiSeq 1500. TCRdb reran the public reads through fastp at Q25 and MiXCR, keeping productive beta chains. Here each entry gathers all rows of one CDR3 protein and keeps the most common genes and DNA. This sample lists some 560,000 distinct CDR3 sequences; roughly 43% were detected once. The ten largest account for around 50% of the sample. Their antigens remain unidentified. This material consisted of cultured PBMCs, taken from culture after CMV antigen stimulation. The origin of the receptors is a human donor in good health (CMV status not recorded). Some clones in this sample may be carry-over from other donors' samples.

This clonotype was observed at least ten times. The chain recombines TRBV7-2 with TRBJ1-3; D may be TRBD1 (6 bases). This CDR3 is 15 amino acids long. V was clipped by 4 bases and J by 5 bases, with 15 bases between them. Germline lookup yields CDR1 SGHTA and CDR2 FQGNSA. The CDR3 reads CASSSWGDIRNTIYF. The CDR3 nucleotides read TGTGCCAGCAGCTCCTGGGGGGACATACGAAACACCATATATTTT.

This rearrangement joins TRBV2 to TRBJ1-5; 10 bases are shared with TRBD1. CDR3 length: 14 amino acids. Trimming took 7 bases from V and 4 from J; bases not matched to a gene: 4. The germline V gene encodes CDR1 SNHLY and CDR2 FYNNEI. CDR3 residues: CASTRDRGNQPQHF. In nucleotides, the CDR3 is TGTGCCAGCACCAGGGACAGGGGAAATCAGCCCCAGCATTTT.

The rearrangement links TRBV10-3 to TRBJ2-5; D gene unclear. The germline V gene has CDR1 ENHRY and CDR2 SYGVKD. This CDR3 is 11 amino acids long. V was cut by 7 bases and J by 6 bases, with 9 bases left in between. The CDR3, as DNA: TGTGCCATCATCTCCCCGCAGACCCAGTACTTC. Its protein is CAIISPQTQYF.

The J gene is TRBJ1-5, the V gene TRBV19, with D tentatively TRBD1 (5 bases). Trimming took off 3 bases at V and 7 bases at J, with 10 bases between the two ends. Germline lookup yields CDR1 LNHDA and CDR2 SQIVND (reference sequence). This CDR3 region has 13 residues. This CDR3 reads CASSITEGQPQHF. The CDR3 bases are TGTGCCAGTAGTATTACGGAGGGGCAGCCCCAGCATTTT.

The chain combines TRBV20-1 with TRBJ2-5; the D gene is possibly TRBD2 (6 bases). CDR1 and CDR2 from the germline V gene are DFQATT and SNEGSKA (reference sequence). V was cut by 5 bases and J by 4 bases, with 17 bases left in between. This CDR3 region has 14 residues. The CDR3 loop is CSAPQEGRRETQYF. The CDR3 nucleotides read TGCAGTGCTCCCCAGGAGGGGAGGAGAGAGACCCAGTACTTC.

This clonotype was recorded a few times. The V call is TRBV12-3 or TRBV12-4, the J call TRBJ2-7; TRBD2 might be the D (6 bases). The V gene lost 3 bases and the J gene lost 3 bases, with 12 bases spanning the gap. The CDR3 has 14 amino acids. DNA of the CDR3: TGTGCCAGCAGTTTCCAGCGGGTCCTCTACGAGCAGTACTTC. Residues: CASSFQRVLYEQYF.

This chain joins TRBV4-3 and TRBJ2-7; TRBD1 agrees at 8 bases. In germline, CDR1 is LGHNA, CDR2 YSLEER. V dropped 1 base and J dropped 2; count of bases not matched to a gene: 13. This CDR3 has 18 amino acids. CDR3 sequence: CASSQVPGQVPGPYEQYF. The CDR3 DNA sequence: TGCGCCAGCAGCCAAGTCCCGGGACAGGTCCCCGGGCCCTACGAGCAGTACTTC.

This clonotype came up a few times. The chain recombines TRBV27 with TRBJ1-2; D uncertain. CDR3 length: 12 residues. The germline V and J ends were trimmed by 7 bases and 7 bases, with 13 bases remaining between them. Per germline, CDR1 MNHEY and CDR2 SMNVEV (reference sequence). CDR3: CASNQPRCGYTF. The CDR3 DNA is TGTGCCAGCAACCAACCGCGCTGTGGCTACACCTTC.

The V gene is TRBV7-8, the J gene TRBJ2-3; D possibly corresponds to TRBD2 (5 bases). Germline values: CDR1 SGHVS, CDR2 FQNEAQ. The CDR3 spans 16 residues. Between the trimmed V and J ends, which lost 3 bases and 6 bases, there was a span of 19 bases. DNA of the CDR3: TGTGCCAGCAGCTTGGACTCTCCGGACTCTGGCGATACGCAGTATTTT. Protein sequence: CASSLDSPDSGDTQYF.

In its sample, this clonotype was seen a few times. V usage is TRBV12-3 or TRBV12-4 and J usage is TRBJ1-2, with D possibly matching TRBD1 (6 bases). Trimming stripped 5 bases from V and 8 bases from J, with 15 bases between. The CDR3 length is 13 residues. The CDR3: CASSPTGALGYTF. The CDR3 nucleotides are TGTGCCAGCAGTCCCACGGGGGCACTCGGCTACACCTTC.

The CDR3 bases are TGTGCCAGCAGTTTTAGGCGGGACTGTCCATACTTC. Protein: CASSFRRDCPYF. This rearrangement joins TRBV12-3 or TRBV12-4 to TRBJ2-5; D may be TRBD2 (6 bases). The CDR3 covers 12 residues. Between the trimmed V and J ends, which lost 3 bases and 14 bases, there was a span of 16 bases.

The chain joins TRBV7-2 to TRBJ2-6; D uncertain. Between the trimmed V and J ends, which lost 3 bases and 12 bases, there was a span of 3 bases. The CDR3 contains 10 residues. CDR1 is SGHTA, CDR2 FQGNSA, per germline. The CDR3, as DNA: TGTGCCAGCAGCTTGCGCGTCCTGACTTTC. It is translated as CASSLRVLTF. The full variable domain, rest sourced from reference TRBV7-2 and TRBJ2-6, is GAGVSQSPSNKVTEKGKDVELRCDPISGHTALYWYRQSLGQGLEFLIYFQGNSAPDKSGLPSDRFSAERTGGSVSTLTIQRTQQEDSAVYLCASSLRVLTFGAGSRLTVL.

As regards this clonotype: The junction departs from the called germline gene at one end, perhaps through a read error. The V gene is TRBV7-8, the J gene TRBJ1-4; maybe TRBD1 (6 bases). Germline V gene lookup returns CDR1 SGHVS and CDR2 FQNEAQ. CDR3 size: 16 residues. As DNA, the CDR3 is TGTGCCGGCAGCTTAAGCATCGGACAGTTTAATGAAAAACTGTTTTTT. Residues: CAGSLSIGQFNEKLFF.

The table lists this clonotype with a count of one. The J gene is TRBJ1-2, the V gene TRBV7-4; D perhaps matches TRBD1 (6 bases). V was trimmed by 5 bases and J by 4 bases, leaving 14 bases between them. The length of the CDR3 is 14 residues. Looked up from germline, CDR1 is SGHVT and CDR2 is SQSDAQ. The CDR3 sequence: CASSHRDTAYGYTF. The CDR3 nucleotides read TGTGCCAGCAGCCACCGGGACACCGCCTATGGCTACACCTTC.

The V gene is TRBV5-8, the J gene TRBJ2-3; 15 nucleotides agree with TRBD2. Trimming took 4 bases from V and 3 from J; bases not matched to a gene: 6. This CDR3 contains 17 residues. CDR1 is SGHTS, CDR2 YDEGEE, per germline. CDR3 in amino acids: CASSRGLAGGPTDTQYF. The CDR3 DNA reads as TGTGCCAGCAGCCGAGGACTAGCGGGGGGGCCTACAGATACGCAGTATTTT.

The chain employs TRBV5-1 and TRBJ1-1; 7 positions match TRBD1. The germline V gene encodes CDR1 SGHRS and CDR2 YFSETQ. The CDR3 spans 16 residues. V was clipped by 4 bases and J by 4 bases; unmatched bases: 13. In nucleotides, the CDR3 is TGCGCCAGCAGCCTGGGGTGGACAGGATCGGGCACTGAAGCTTTCTTT. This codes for CASSLGWTGSGTEAFF.